The 9 T cell receptor beta chains in this list originate from one sample, sequenced in a study of cytomegalovirus exposure and HLA in healthy donors. TCRdb's copy holds only in-frame clones and misses some; the assay was immunoSEQ multiplex PCR. The repertoire has over 200,000 clones, 80% to 90% of them found once; the top ten carry roughly 2%. The sample was PBMCs. These receptors were collected from a woman younger than 35 in good health and CMV-seropositive.

This chain uses TRBV27 with TRBJ2-3, with 11 nucleotides matching TRBD2. Germline CDR1 is MNHEY and CDR2 is SMNVEV (reference sequence). The CDR3 is 17 residues long. J lost 1 base, V lost 2 bases, and 5 bases had no gene match. CDR3 bases: TGTGCCAGCAGTTTACTGACTAGCGGGATGGGCACAGATACGCAGTATTTT. It yields the protein CASSLLTSGMGTDTQYF.

The V gene is TRBV25-1, the J gene TRBJ1-4, with D hard to call. The CDR3 extends over 16 amino acids. Germline V gene lookup returns CDR1 MGHDK and CDR2 SYGVNS. V gave up 3 bases and J gave up 0 bases, with 11 bases separating them. The CDR3 coding sequence is TGTGCCAGCAGTGATCCCAAGACAACAACTAATGAAAAACTGTTTTTT. This translates into CASSDPKTTTNEKLFF.

J is TRBJ1-1 and V is TRBV28; 10 bases agree with TRBD1. Germline CDR1 reads MDHEN; CDR2 reads SYDVKM. The V segment lost 4 bases and the J segment 3 bases; nucleotides outside the gene matches: 8. This CDR3 region has 16 residues. As DNA, the CDR3 is TGTGCCAGCAGTTATCCGACAGGGGGCGGATACACTGAAGCTTTCTTT. Its translation: CASSYPTGGGYTEAFF.

This clone showed up just once. The chain couples TRBV7-3 to TRBJ2-1, with D tentatively TRBD2 (6 bases). From germline, CDR1 is SGHTA and CDR2 FQGTGA. V lost 0 bases and J lost 7, with 13 bases in between. The CDR3 extends over 15 amino acids. CDR3 nucleotide sequence: TGTGCCAGCAGCTTAACCAGACTAGTAGAAAATGAGCAGTTCTTC. Translating gives CASSLTRLVENEQFF. The entire variable domain, with the rest obtained from reference TRBV7-3 and TRBJ2-1, is as follows: GAGVSQTPSNKVTEKGKYVELRCDPISGHTALYWYRQSLGQGPEFLIYFQGTGAADDSGLPNDRFFAVRPEGSVSTLKIQRTERGDSAVYLCASSLTRLVENEQFFGPGTRLTVL.

The chain uses TRBV7-9 and TRBJ1-5; 10 bases map to TRBD1. Germline V gives CDR1 SEHNR, CDR2 FQNEAQ (reference sequence). V lost 3 bases and J lost 6; bases outside the gene matches: 2. The CDR3 runs to 14 residues. The CDR3 spells CASSLTGGGQPQHF. CDR3 coding DNA: TGTGCCAGCAGCTTGACAGGGGGCGGTCAGCCCCAGCATTTT.

This clone was observed a handful of times. This chain links TRBV4-2 with TRBJ2-5, with 7 bases aligning to TRBD2. V trimming: 1 base; J trimming: 5 bases; junction bases outside the gene matches: 7. CDR3 size: 15 residues. Germline V gene lookup returns CDR1 LGHNA and CDR2 YNFKEQ. CDR3 residues: CASSQATSEIETQYF. CDR3 bases: TGTGCCAGCAGCCAAGCAACTAGCGAGATCGAGACCCAGTACTTC.

The chain couples TRBV5-1 to TRBJ2-5; 10 bases are a match to TRBD1. The V gene's germline CDR1 is SGHRS and CDR2 YFSETQ. The CDR3 contains 17 residues. The J segment lost 1 base and the V segment lost 2 bases, leaving 8 bases of the junction unmatched. CDR3: CASSLGQGGSFQETQYF. The CDR3 coding sequence is TGCGCCAGCAGCTTAGGACAGGGGGGATCGTTCCAAGAGACCCAGTACTTC.

There are a few counts of this clone. The chain combines TRBV4-2 with TRBJ2-2; possibly TRBD2 for D (5 bases). Trimming took off 1 base at V and 7 bases at J, with 13 bases between the two ends. The CDR3 is 15 amino acids. The V gene's germline CDR1 is LGHNA and CDR2 YNFKEQ. The CDR3, as DNA: TGTGCCAGCAGCCAAGGTACGGGATCAGTCGGGGAGCTGTTTTTT. Its protein is CASSQGTGSVGELFF.

The chain combines TRBV29-1 with TRBJ2-3; D call uncertain. The germline gives CDR1 SQVTM, CDR2 ANQGSEA. The CDR3 has 13 amino acids. Trimming removed 4 bases at V and 0 bases at J, with 8 bases between. The CDR3 region is CSVGATSTDTQYF. CDR3 in DNA: TGCAGCGTTGGAGCAACTAGCACAGATACGCAGTATTTT.